Listed below are T cell receptor beta chains from one sample, sequenced in a study of T cells in Graves' hyperthyroidism and ophthalmopathy. TCRdb recomputed calls from the multiplex PCR reads with MiXCR, one row per CDR3 protein. The table includes more than 250,000 distinct CDR3 sequences, over 12% detected once. Sequencing used blood. The source is a woman aged 50 to 60 with Graves' hyperthyroidism that later progressed to Graves' ophthalmopathy. Each CDR3 is given with its conserved first and last residue. D genes are given only for firm matches. Clone sizes are given selectively: once, few, many, or a class where the clone is expanded.

many	TRBV11-2	TRBJ1-6	17	.	TGTGCCAGCACCCTAACGGACACTCTTTACGAGTATTCACCCCTCCACTTT	CASTLTDTLYEYSPLHF
few	TRBV19	TRBJ2-1	13	TRBD1	TGTGCCAGTACCCCGACAGGGATCGATGAGCAGTTCTTC	CASTPTGIDEQFF
few	TRBV5-5	TRBJ1-6	14	.	TGTGCCAGCAGCCCGGGACAATATAATTCACCCCTCCACTTT	CASSPGQYNSPLHF
.	TRBV20-1	TRBJ2-1	15	.	TGCAGTGCTAGGTACGATCTCCGCTATTACAATGAGCAGTTCTTC	CSARYDLRYYNEQFF
many	TRBV5-1	TRBJ1-2	13	.	TGCGCCAGCAGCTTGTTAACGAGTGATGGCTACACCTTC	CASSLLTSDGYTF
few	TRBV29-1	TRBJ1-2	10	.	TGCAGCGTTCCGCTGAAGGGCTACACCTTC	CSVPLKGYTF
few	TRBV19	TRBJ1-1	13	.	TGTGCCAGTAGGCCCGAGGGGTACACTGAAGCTTTCTTT	CASRPEGYTEAFF
many	TRBV7-3	TRBJ2-2	14	.	TGTGCCAGCAGCTTAGCAGGGATGACCGGGGAGCTGTTTTTT	CASSLAGMTGELFF
many	TRBV12-3/TRBV12-4	TRBJ2-1	14	.	TGTGCCCTTCGGGCGTACGGGGCCTACAATGAGCAGTTCTTC	CALRAYGAYNEQFF
few	TRBV6-1	TRBJ1-1	11	.	TGTGCCAGCAGTTCGCGAAACAGGGCTTTCTTT	CASSSRNRAFF
many	TRBV15	TRBJ2-1	15	TRBD1	TGTGCCACCAGCAGAGATTTAGGACAGGGCAATGAGCAGTTCTTC	CATSRDLGQGNEQFF
many	TRBV10-3	TRBJ1-2	18	.	TGTGCCATCAGTGGGACTCGGTGGGAAAACTCCGCTAACTATGGCTACACCTTC	CAISGTRWENSANYGYTF
many	TRBV5-1	TRBJ2-7	13	TRBD2	TGCGCCAGCAGCTCAGCGGGAGTGTACGAGCAGTACTTC	CASSSAGVYEQYF
.	TRBV6-1	TRBJ1-4	13	.	TGTGCCAGCAGTGAATCCTGGGTCCAGGGTTTGTTTTTT	CASSESWVQGLFF
many	TRBV11-3	TRBJ1-1	15	.	TGTGCCAGCAGCCCCATCACAGAACCCAACACTGAAGCTTTCTTT	CASSPITEPNTEAFF
many	TRBV11-3	TRBJ2-3	14	TRBD2	TGTGCCAGCAAGCGGGAAACTAGCACAGATACGCAGTATTTT	CASKRETSTDTQYF
.	TRBV20-1	TRBJ2-3	15	TRBD2	TGCAGTGCTAGAGTGCCTAGCGGACGCACAGATACGCAGTATTTT	CSARVPSGRTDTQYF
many	TRBV4-1	TRBJ1-3	18	.	TGCGCCAGCAGCCAGCGTAGGGGGGCAGGGCCTTATGGAAACACCATATATTTT	CASSQRRGAGPYGNTIYF
few	TRBV5-5	TRBJ2-3	17	.	TGTGCCAGCAGGGCGCGGGGGCAGGAACGTCCAACAGATACGCAGTATTTT	CASRARGQERPTDTQYF
many	TRBV10-3	TRBJ1-1	14	.	TGTGCCATACGGTCCCCTACGGGAAGGCCTGAAGCTTTCTTT	CAIRSPTGRPEAFF
.	TRBV20-1	TRBJ2-3	13	.	TGCAGGGCGACCGGTCTCCGGCCAGATACGCAGTATTTT	CRATGLRPDTQYF
many	TRBV10-3	TRBJ1-1	14	.	TGTGCCATCAGTGACCCTCCAGTGAACACTGAAGCTTTCTTT	CAISDPPVNTEAFF
many	TRBV2	TRBJ2-1	16	TRBD1	TGTGCCAGCAGGGGGGTGGTAGGGGACAGGGGCAATGAGCAGTTCTTC	CASRGVVGDRGNEQFF
many	TRBV6-1	TRBJ1-1	15	.	TGTGCCAGCACTTTGGACAGTTCACCGAACACTGAAGCTTTCTTT	CASTLDSSPNTEAFF